Listed below are T cell receptor beta chains from one sample, sequenced in a study of control samples from healthy donors and cancer patients. Some clones are missing from TCRdb's copy, which holds only in-frame ones; the method was immunoSEQ multiplex PCR. Counted here are 110,000 or so clones, 75% to 90% occurring once; the ten biggest clones make up roughly 18%. The sample consisted of blood. These receptors were taken from a woman in her forties or fifties in good health. Both conserved end residues are part of each CDR3. D genes are given only for firm matches. Only some rows state a clone size, as once, few, many or a class for expanded clones.

clone_size j_call d_call v_call cdr3_nt cdr3_aa
. TRBJ2-6 TRBD1 TRBV24-1 TGTGCCACCAGTGGGACAGGGTTAGTCCCCGGGGCCAACGTCCTGACTTTC CATSGTGLVPGANVLTF
. TRBJ2-7 TRBD2 TRBV18 TGTGCCAGCTCACGTACGGTTGGCGGGGGGGCCCATCCCTTAGCCTACGAGCAGTACTTC CASSRTVGGGAHPLAYEQYF
. TRBJ1-5 . TRBV7-2 TGTGCCAGCAGCCCCGAACAGATTAGCAATCAGCCCCAGCATTTT CASSPEQISNQPQHF
. TRBJ2-7 . TRBV20-1 TGCAGTTCTGGGGGTTACGAGCAGTACTTC CSSGGYEQYF
. TRBJ2-7 TRBD2 TRBV7-8 TGTGCCAGCAGCTTATTGGTAGAGGGACTAGCGGGGTCTGAGCAGTACTTC CASSLLVEGLAGSEQYF
. TRBJ2-5 . TRBV9 TGTGCCAGCAGCGCACTAGTAGAAAAGGAGACCCAGTACTTC CASSALVEKETQYF
. TRBJ1-1 . TRBV12-5 TGTGCTAGTGGTTTGGGACAGCCGAACACTGAAGCTTTCTTT CASGLGQPNTEAFF
. TRBJ1-2 . TRBV12-3/TRBV12-4 TGTGCCAGCAGTTTCCGGACCGGCTACACCTTC CASSFRTGYTF
once TRBJ1-2 TRBD1 TRBV4-1 TGCGCCAGCAGCCACGGGCGGGACAGACATTATGGCTACACCTTC CASSHGRDRHYGYTF
once TRBJ2-1 . TRBV6-4 TGTGCCAGCAGTCGATCGGACAGTCCTCATGAGCAGTTCTTC CASSRSDSPHEQFF
. TRBJ1-6 TRBD1 TRBV2 TGTGCCAGCAGCCTCAGGGGGCCCTCGGGTAATTCACCCCTCCACTTT CASSLRGPSGNSPLHF
. TRBJ2-7 . TRBV30 TGTGCCTGGAGGCAGGGGTACCACGAGCAGTACTTC CAWRQGYHEQYF
. TRBJ2-5 . TRBV7-9 TGTGCCAGCAGCCCGGTGTATTGGGAGACCCAGTACTTC CASSPVYWETQYF
. TRBJ1-2 . TRBV21-1 TGTGCCAGCACGACCTTGGAGGACAGGGCCTTC CASTTLEDRAF
. TRBJ1-2 . TRBV19 TGTGCCAGTAGTATATCGGGGATCAATGGCTACACCTTC CASSISGINGYTF
. TRBJ2-5 TRBD2 TRBV4-2 TGTGCCAGCAGCACCCTATCGGGGGGGCAGGAGACCCAGTACTTC CASSTLSGGQETQYF
. TRBJ1-2 . TRBV7-3 TGTGCCAGCAGCTATGGCTATGGCTACACCTTC CASSYGYGYTF
. TRBJ1-5 TRBD1 TRBV27 TGTGCCAGCAGTCCTCGTTTCCGGGACAGGATTATTGCTAGCAATCAGCCCCAGCATTTT CASSPRFRDRIIASNQPQHF
. TRBJ1-5 . TRBV2 TGTGCCACCACGAGGACAGCTAGCAATCAGCCCCAGCATTTT CATTRTASNQPQHF
once TRBJ1-1 TRBD1 TRBV18 TGTGCCAGCTCCTGGACAGGGGTCACTGAAGCTTTCTTT CASSWTGVTEAFF